This TCR beta chain originates from a study of cytomegalovirus exposure and HLA in healthy donors. Across the study: Genotyping showed roughly 77% of 398 donors falling in the Caucasian-associated ancestry cluster. Regarding the study as a whole: Within a later analysis, the majority of CMV-associated TCR beta chains appeared HLA-restricted.

Primers included in the PCR were 60 Vbeta and 13 Jbeta primers. Per the authors' pipeline: It was a later analysis that counted roughly 80 million unique TCR beta chains, of which some 12 million were shared. Assay used: immunoSEQ multiplex PCR; TCRdb lists only in-frame clones, some missing. The DNA gave D and trimming, while V, J and clone size come from that table. This sample lists 65,000 to 95,000 clones; its ten largest clones have 1.4% to 1.5%. The V gene lost 6 bases and the J gene lost 7 bases, with 15 bases spanning the gap. This CDR3 has 14 amino acids. Germline V gene data show CDR1 as MGHDK and CDR2 as SYGVNS. Comment on this clone: What it binds is unknown.

The V gene is TRBV25-1, the J gene TRBJ1-4; D call uncertain. Sequenced input: PBMCs. The TCR originated in a woman aged 60-75 years in good health and CMV-seronegative. CDR3 protein: CASSLAGLGEKLFF. CDR3 DNA: TGTGCCAGCAGCCTCGCCGGGTTAGGTGAAAAACTGTTTTTT.